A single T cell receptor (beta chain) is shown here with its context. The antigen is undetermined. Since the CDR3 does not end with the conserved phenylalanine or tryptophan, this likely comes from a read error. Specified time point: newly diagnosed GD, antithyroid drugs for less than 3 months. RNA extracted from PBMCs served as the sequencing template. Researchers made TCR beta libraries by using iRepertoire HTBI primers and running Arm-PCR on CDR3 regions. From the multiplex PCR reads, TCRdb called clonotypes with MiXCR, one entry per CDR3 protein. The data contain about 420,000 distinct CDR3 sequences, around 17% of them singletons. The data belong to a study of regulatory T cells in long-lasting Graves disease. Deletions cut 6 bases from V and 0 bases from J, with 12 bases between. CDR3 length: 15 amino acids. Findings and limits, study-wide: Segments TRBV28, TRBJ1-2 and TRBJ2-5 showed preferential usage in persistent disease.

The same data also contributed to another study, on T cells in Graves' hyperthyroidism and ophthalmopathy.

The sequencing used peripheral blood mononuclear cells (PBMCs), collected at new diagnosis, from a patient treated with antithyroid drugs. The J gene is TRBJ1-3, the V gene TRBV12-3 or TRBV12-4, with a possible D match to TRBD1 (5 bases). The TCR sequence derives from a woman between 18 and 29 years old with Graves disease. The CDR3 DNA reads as TGTGCCAGCAGCTTCACAGGAGTCTCTGGAAACACCATATATCTT. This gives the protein CASSFTGVSGNTIYL.